A single T cell receptor (beta chain) is shown here with its context. Seattle patients were enrolled while actively infected and followed longitudinally. CDR1 is SGHKS, CDR2 YYEKEE, per germline (reference sequence). CDR3 size: 17 residues. V lost 3 bases, J lost 3 bases, and 21 bases lay in between. This sample is part of a study of blood T cell repertoires in COVID-19. On the study more broadly: COVID-19 samples collected from the United States, Italy and Spain covered acute and convalescent phases. PBMCs, B-cell-depleted T cells, or T cells provided the cDNA or gDNA that made up the material.

Per the original data handling: It was from reference gene primer amplification that nucleated cell counts were estimated. Some clones are missing from TCRdb's copy, which holds only in-frame ones; the method was immunoSEQ multiplex PCR. V, J and clone size reflect that table, while D and trimming were determined from the DNA. Of 150,000 or so clones listed, approximately 81% are singletons. This clonotype was sampled from a woman between 45 and 60 years old with COVID-19, enrolled during active disease. The sample taken for sequencing was peripheral blood. The chain links TRBV5-5 to TRBJ1-2, with D tentatively TRBD1 (6 bases). DNA for the CDR3: TGTGCCAGCAGCTCCGGAATTTACAGGGCAGTGGACTATGGCTACACCTTC. This codes for CASSSGIYRAVDYGYTF.